Listed below are T cell receptor beta chains from one sample, sequenced in a study of early T cells in non-severe SARS-CoV-2 infection. TCRdb reprocessed the 5' RACE reads with MiXCR, giving one entry per CDR3 protein. The table shows about 90,000 distinct CDR3 sequences, with approximately 12% occurring only once. The sample consisted of whole blood, taken at baseline. Every receptor here comes from an adult who was a healthcare worker with PCR-confirmed SARS-CoV-2 infection or an uninfected control (not recorded which). Both conserved end residues are trimmed from each CDR3. D genes are given only for firm matches.

V gene: TRBV18
CDR3 length: 13
D gene: NA
J gene: TRBJ1-5
CDR3 protein: ATRIGGRGNQPQH

V gene: TRBV14
CDR3 length: 14
D gene: NA
J gene: TRBJ2-2
CDR3 protein: ASSQVRPTSTGELF

V gene: TRBV9
CDR3 length: 13
D gene: TRBD1
J gene: TRBJ2-2
CDR3 protein: ASSVKGAGTGELF

V gene: TRBV5-8
CDR3 length: 13
D gene: NA
J gene: TRBJ1-5
CDR3 protein: ASRLGGDSNQPQH

V gene: TRBV12-3/TRBV12-4
CDR3 length: 8
D gene: NA
J gene: TRBJ2-1
CDR3 protein: TSAYNEQF

V gene: TRBV19
CDR3 length: 12
D gene: NA
J gene: TRBJ2-1
CDR3 protein: ASSTAGKKSEQF

V gene: TRBV6-1
CDR3 length: 10
D gene: NA
J gene: TRBJ1-2
CDR3 protein: ASAGGSYGYT

V gene: TRBV24-1
CDR3 length: 12
D gene: NA
J gene: TRBJ2-5
CDR3 protein: ATSDRAGMETQY

V gene: TRBV3-1
CDR3 length: 12
D gene: NA
J gene: TRBJ2-2
CDR3 protein: ASSQEDGTGELF

V gene: TRBV19
CDR3 length: 13
D gene: NA
J gene: TRBJ1-3
CDR3 protein: ASSTPVSQGNTIY

V gene: TRBV4-1
CDR3 length: 13
D gene: NA
J gene: TRBJ1-5
CDR3 protein: ASSQEQVGNQPQH

V gene: TRBV20-1
CDR3 length: 17
D gene: TRBD2
J gene: TRBJ2-2
CDR3 protein: SARDPHTSGRANTGELF

V gene: TRBV6-5
CDR3 length: 11
D gene: TRBD2
J gene: TRBJ2-2
CDR3 protein: AARGANTGELF

V gene: TRBV9
CDR3 length: 11
D gene: NA
J gene: TRBJ2-3
CDR3 protein: ASSVVGSDTQY

V gene: TRBV6-1
CDR3 length: 11
D gene: NA
J gene: TRBJ1-5
CDR3 protein: ASNQASNQPQH

V gene: TRBV29-1
CDR3 length: 11
D gene: NA
J gene: TRBJ1-3
CDR3 protein: SVGQGSGNTIY

V gene: TRBV14
CDR3 length: 11
D gene: NA
J gene: TRBJ2-1
CDR3 protein: ASSQSTGSEQF

V gene: TRBV11-2
CDR3 length: 12
D gene: NA
J gene: TRBJ2-2
CDR3 protein: ASRRGLRVGELF

V gene: TRBV7-8
CDR3 length: 13
D gene: NA
J gene: TRBJ2-5
CDR3 protein: ASNFPDESRETQY

V gene: TRBV12-3/TRBV12-4
CDR3 length: 17
D gene: TRBD1
J gene: TRBJ2-6
CDR3 protein: ASSPPDRVLRPGANVLT

V gene: TRBV5-5
CDR3 length: 15
D gene: NA
J gene: TRBJ1-4
CDR3 protein: ASSSLKDGATNEKLF

V gene: TRBV6-1
CDR3 length: 13
D gene: TRBD1
J gene: TRBJ1-5
CDR3 protein: ASSSPGGSNQPQH

V gene: TRBV2
CDR3 length: 11
D gene: NA
J gene: TRBJ2-4
CDR3 protein: ASSEASMPIQY

V gene: TRBV18
CDR3 length: 12
D gene: TRBD2
J gene: TRBJ2-1
CDR3 protein: ASSALAGINEQF

V gene: TRBV27
CDR3 length: 12
D gene: TRBD1
J gene: TRBJ1-5
CDR3 protein: ASRGQGGIGPQH

V gene: TRBV2
CDR3 length: 12
D gene: NA
J gene: TRBJ2-7
CDR3 protein: ASSERPFSYEQY

V gene: TRBV24-1
CDR3 length: 15
D gene: TRBD1
J gene: TRBJ2-3
CDR3 protein: ATSDLPDRGYTDTQY

V gene: TRBV19
CDR3 length: 10
D gene: NA
J gene: TRBJ1-2
CDR3 protein: ASSMANGGYT

V gene: TRBV4-1
CDR3 length: 14
D gene: NA
J gene: TRBJ1-1
CDR3 protein: ASSQDSAAWGTEAF

V gene: TRBV18
CDR3 length: 13
D gene: TRBD1
J gene: TRBJ2-2
CDR3 protein: ASSRGQRNTGELF

V gene: TRBV14
CDR3 length: 12
D gene: NA
J gene: TRBJ1-1
CDR3 protein: ASSRVRGGTEAF

V gene: TRBV20-1
CDR3 length: 12
D gene: NA
J gene: TRBJ1-1
CDR3 protein: SAMWGTGNTEAF

V gene: TRBV12-3/TRBV12-4
CDR3 length: 14
D gene: TRBD2
J gene: TRBJ2-1
CDR3 protein: ASTLEAGTRDNEQF

V gene: TRBV3-1
CDR3 length: 12
D gene: NA
J gene: TRBJ2-3
CDR3 protein: ASSPPADSDTQY

V gene: TRBV7-2
CDR3 length: 13
D gene: NA
J gene: TRBJ1-5
CDR3 protein: ASSLGDLYNQPQH

V gene: TRBV5-1
CDR3 length: 10
D gene: NA
J gene: TRBJ1-1
CDR3 protein: ASSFDGTEAF

V gene: TRBV12-3/TRBV12-4
CDR3 length: 12
D gene: NA
J gene: TRBJ2-7
CDR3 protein: ASSLAQGGYEQY

V gene: TRBV7-2
CDR3 length: 15
D gene: TRBD1
J gene: TRBJ2-1
CDR3 protein: ASSLYRGTDSYNEQF

V gene: TRBV6-5
CDR3 length: 14
D gene: TRBD1
J gene: TRBJ2-5
CDR3 protein: ASSSLGQGHQETQY

V gene: TRBV4-1
CDR3 length: 12
D gene: NA
J gene: TRBJ2-3
CDR3 protein: ASSQVDSTDTQY

V gene: TRBV20-1
CDR3 length: 12
D gene: NA
J gene: TRBJ1-1
CDR3 protein: SARDPRMNTEAF

V gene: TRBV5-4
CDR3 length: 13
D gene: TRBD2
J gene: TRBJ2-1
CDR3 protein: ASSLGAGVVGEQF

V gene: TRBV29-1
CDR3 length: 11
D gene: TRBD1
J gene: TRBJ1-1
CDR3 protein: SVRQGTNTEAF

V gene: TRBV11-2
CDR3 length: 11
D gene: NA
J gene: TRBJ2-7
CDR3 protein: ASKGSRSSEQY

V gene: TRBV9
CDR3 length: 10
D gene: NA
J gene: TRBJ2-3
CDR3 protein: ASSEYSDTQY

V gene: TRBV6-1
CDR3 length: 15
D gene: NA
J gene: TRBJ1-4
CDR3 protein: ASRYKEVRATNEKLF

V gene: TRBV19
CDR3 length: 14
D gene: TRBD2
J gene: TRBJ2-7
CDR3 protein: ASSDPPGLAGAEQY

V gene: TRBV11-2
CDR3 length: 11
D gene: TRBD1
J gene: TRBJ2-3
CDR3 protein: ASGQGSTDTQY

V gene: TRBV14
CDR3 length: 12
D gene: NA
J gene: TRBJ1-5
CDR3 protein: ASSQLGSNQPQH

V gene: TRBV20-1
CDR3 length: 12
D gene: NA
J gene: TRBJ2-5
CDR3 protein: SALELAGQETQY

V gene: TRBV20-1
CDR3 length: 12
D gene: NA
J gene: TRBJ2-6
CDR3 protein: SARRSVGANVLT

V gene: TRBV10-2
CDR3 length: 12
D gene: TRBD2
J gene: TRBJ2-3
CDR3 protein: ASQRGGQTDTQY

V gene: TRBV5-1
CDR3 length: 14
D gene: TRBD1
J gene: TRBJ2-3
CDR3 protein: ASSPETGGGSDTQY

V gene: TRBV5-1
CDR3 length: 11
D gene: NA
J gene: TRBJ2-7
CDR3 protein: ASAPWVSYEQY

V gene: TRBV24-1
CDR3 length: 13
D gene: TRBD2
J gene: TRBJ2-2
CDR3 protein: ATISLAAYTGELF